This is a list of T cell receptor beta chains from one sample in a study of PD-1 and CTLA-4 blockade in melanoma. Profiling relied on immunoSEQ multiplex PCR, and the TCRdb table lists in-frame clones only, not all of them. The data hold tens of thousands of clones, with 75% to 95% observed a single time. The sample consisted of CD8+ T cells from peripheral blood, taken from a patient given anti-PD-1 treatment. These receptors were collected from a human donor with melanoma. The CDR3 runs from the conserved cysteine through the conserved F or W. Fields, in order: clone size, J gene, D gene, V gene, CDR3 DNA, CDR3 protein. D genes are given only for firm matches. A clone size is listed for some rows: how often the clone was seen (once, few, many), or a class if it is expanded.

>-|TRBJ1-1|-|TRBV2
TGTGCCAGCATTGGGACGCCGAACACTGAAGCTTTCTTT
CASIGTPNTEAFF
>once|TRBJ2-5|-|TRBV25-1
TGTGCCAGCAGTGCCGGACGAGGGAGAGAGACCCAGTACTTC
CASSAGRGRETQYF
>-|TRBJ1-1|-|TRBV4-1
TGCGCCAGCAGCCAAGAGCACAGCACTGAAGCTTTCTTT
CASSQEHSTEAFF
>-|TRBJ1-2|TRBD1|TRBV6-4
TGTGCCAGCAGGGCCCGGGACAGCAATAACTATGGCTACACCTTC
CASRARDSNNYGYTF
>-|TRBJ1-5|-|TRBV27
TGTGCCAGCAGTTTATTCTCAGGGGACAATCAGCCCCAGCATTTT
CASSLFSGDNQPQHF
>-|TRBJ2-7|-|TRBV2
TGTGCCAGCATCGAGGAGGGGATCAGCTACGAGCAGTACTTC
CASIEEGISYEQYF
>-|TRBJ2-7|TRBD2|TRBV6-2/TRBV6-3
TGTGCCAGCAGCCCCCTGGGTTCTAGCGGAGATATTTACGAGCAGTACTTC
CASSPLGSSGDIYEQYF
>once|TRBJ2-4|-|TRBV21-1
TGTGCCAGCAGCAAAGCGCGGGCGGGGGTAAACATTCAGTACTTC
CASSKARAGVNIQYF
>once|TRBJ2-7|-|TRBV4-2
TGTGCCAGCAGCCAAGATCAGGGTCCCTACGAGCAGTACTTC
CASSQDQGPYEQYF
>-|TRBJ2-7|-|TRBV6-5
TGTGCCAGCAGTTTTACAGGGATCCACGAGCAGTACTTC
CASSFTGIHEQYF
>-|TRBJ1-1|TRBD1|TRBV6-1
TGTGCCAGCAGTGCAACAGGGGCCGCAGAGGGCACTGAAGCTTTCTTT
CASSATGAAEGTEAFF
>-|TRBJ1-1|-|TRBV7-9
TGTGCCAGCAGCTTAGCTCCCAGGGGAGGTGAAGCTTTCTTT
CASSLAPRGGEAFF
>-|TRBJ2-3|-|TRBV10-3
TGTGCCATCAGTGACCCGAAGGTGGGAGGCTACACAGATACGCAGTATTTT
CAISDPKVGGYTDTQYF
>-|TRBJ2-2|-|TRBV18
TGTGCCAGCTCACCCCTCATCGTAGGGGGGTTTACCGGGGAGCTGTTTTTT
CASSPLIVGGFTGELFF
>-|TRBJ2-2|-|TRBV11-2
TGTGCCAGCAGCCCAGAGGACTACACCGGGGAGCTGTTTTTT
CASSPEDYTGELFF
>once|TRBJ2-3|TRBD1|TRBV9
TGTGCCAGCAGCCCGGGACAGGATAGCACAGATACGCAGTATTTT
CASSPGQDSTDTQYF
>-|TRBJ2-7|-|TRBV7-9
TGTGCCAGCAGCTTAGGGGCCTACGAGCAGTACTTC
CASSLGAYEQYF
>-|TRBJ1-2|-|TRBV3-1/TRBV3-2
TGTGCCAGCAGCCTGGGGACGGCCCACTATGGCTACACCTTC
CASSLGTAHYGYTF
>-|TRBJ1-2|-|TRBV9
TGTGCCAGCAGCGTAGTCGGGGAGTATGGCTACACCTTC
CASSVVGEYGYTF
>-|TRBJ2-7|TRBD1|TRBV30
TGTGCCTTAGCCACCGACAGGGAACCCTACGAGCAGTACTTC
CALATDREPYEQYF
>-|TRBJ1-1|-|TRBV14
TGTGCCAGCTCGGGGCAGGACGTGGGTGAAGCTTTCTTT
CASSGQDVGEAFF
>-|TRBJ2-7|-|TRBV14
TGTGCCAGCAGCCAAGATGGGCTGTTCTACGAGCAGTACTTC
CASSQDGLFYEQYF
>-|TRBJ2-7|TRBD1|TRBV6-5
TGTGCCAGCAGCTCCAGGGGGACCAACGAGCAGTACTTC
CASSSRGTNEQYF
>-|TRBJ2-7|TRBD1|TRBV27
TGTGCCAGCAGTTCCCTGACAGGGTCGCACGAGCAGTACTTC
CASSSLTGSHEQYF
>-|TRBJ2-1|TRBD2|TRBV2
TGTGCCAGCAGTGGCCCGGGACTAGAGGAACATAATGAGCAGTTCTTC
CASSGPGLEEHNEQFF
>-|TRBJ2-7|-|TRBV3-1/TRBV3-2
TGTGCCAGCAGCCAAGGGAGAAAAGCTGACGAGCAGTACTTC
CASSQGRKADEQYF
>-|TRBJ2-5|-|TRBV20-1
TGCAGTGCTAGTGGTATTGGACAGCAAGAGACCCAGTACTTC
CSASGIGQQETQYF
>-|TRBJ1-2|TRBD1|TRBV6-1
TGTGCCAGCAGTGAAGAAGAAGGGGGCCTTAACTATGGCTACACCTTC
CASSEEEGGLNYGYTF
>once|TRBJ2-1|TRBD2|TRBV9
TGTGCCAGCAGCGGGGGAGCGGGACTCTCCTACAATGAGCAGTTCTTC
CASSGGAGLSYNEQFF
>few|TRBJ2-6|-|TRBV4-2
TGTGCCAGCAGCCGGACGGACAGCTCTGGGGCCAACGTCCTGACTTTC
CASSRTDSSGANVLTF
>-|TRBJ2-7|TRBD2|TRBV7-8
TGTGCCAGCAGCTTATGGCGGGAGAGCTCCTACGAGCAGTACTTC
CASSLWRESSYEQYF
>-|TRBJ1-1|TRBD1|TRBV24-1
TGTGCCACCAGTGATCTTACAGGGGGCTTGAACACTGAAGCTTTCTTT
CATSDLTGGLNTEAFF
>-|TRBJ1-4|-|TRBV2
TGTGCCAGCGGGCGCCCCTCCACAGCAACTAATGAAAAACTGTTTTTT
CASGRPSTATNEKLFF
>-|TRBJ1-2|-|TRBV19
TGTGCCAGTAGTGAAGGACATCTCTACTATGGCTACACCTTC
CASSEGHLYYGYTF
>-|TRBJ2-3|TRBD1|TRBV27
TGTGCCAGCAGTTTACAGGGGGCCTCAGATACGCAGTATTTT
CASSLQGASDTQYF
>-|TRBJ1-2|TRBD1|TRBV2
TGTGCCAGCGGGACAGGCGAATACTATGGCTACACCTTC
CASGTGEYYGYTF
>-|TRBJ2-7|TRBD1|TRBV7-2
TGTGCCAGCAGCCTGGACAGGGCCTCCTACGAGCAGTACTTC
CASSLDRASYEQYF
>-|TRBJ1-2|-|TRBV7-8
TGTGCCAGCAGCTTAGAGGCTGTCGATGGCTACACCTTC
CASSLEAVDGYTF
>-|TRBJ1-5|-|TRBV7-9
TGTGCCAGCAGCTTCCTGGACCATTCCGGGGATCAGCCCCAGCATTTT
CASSFLDHSGDQPQHF
>-|TRBJ2-7|-|TRBV29-1
TGCAGCGTGAAGGAGGGGTCCTCCTACGAGCAGTACTTC
CSVKEGSSYEQYF
>-|TRBJ1-1|TRBD1|TRBV7-9
TGTGCCAGCAGCGACAGGGACACCCCGAACACTGAAGCTTTCTTT
CASSDRDTPNTEAFF
>-|TRBJ2-1|TRBD2|TRBV6-6
TGTGCCAGCAGTTCAACTAGCGGGTACAATGAGCAGTTCTTC
CASSSTSGYNEQFF
>-|TRBJ2-1|TRBD2|TRBV27
TGTGCCAGCAGTTTCATGCGACTAGCGGGGGAGTTCTACAATGAGCAGTTCTTC
CASSFMRLAGEFYNEQFF
>-|TRBJ2-1|TRBD2|TRBV9
TGTGCCAGCAGCCCACCCCTGATAGCGGGAAGGGAATACAATGAGCAGTTCTTC
CASSPPLIAGREYNEQFF